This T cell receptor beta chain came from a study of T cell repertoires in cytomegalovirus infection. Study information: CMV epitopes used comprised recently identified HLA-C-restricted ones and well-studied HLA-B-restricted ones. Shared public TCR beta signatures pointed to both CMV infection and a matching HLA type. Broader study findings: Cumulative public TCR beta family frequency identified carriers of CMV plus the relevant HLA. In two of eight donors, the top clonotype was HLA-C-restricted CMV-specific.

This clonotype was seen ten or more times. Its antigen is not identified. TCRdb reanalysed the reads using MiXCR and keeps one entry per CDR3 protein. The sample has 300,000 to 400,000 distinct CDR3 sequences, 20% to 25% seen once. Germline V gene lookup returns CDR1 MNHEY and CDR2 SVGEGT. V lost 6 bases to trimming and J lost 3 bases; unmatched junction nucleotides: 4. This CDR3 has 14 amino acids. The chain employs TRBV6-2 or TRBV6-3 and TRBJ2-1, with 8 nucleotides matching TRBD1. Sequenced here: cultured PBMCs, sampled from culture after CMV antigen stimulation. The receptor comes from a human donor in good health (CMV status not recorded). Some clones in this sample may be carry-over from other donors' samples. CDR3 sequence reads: CASRTGVIYNEQFF. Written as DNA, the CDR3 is TGTGCCAGCAGGACAGGGGTGATCTACAATGAGCAGTTCTTC.